The 18 T cell receptor beta chains below come from one sample, sequenced in a study of blood T cell repertoires in COVID-19. Profiled with immunoSEQ multiplex PCR; TCRdb holds only in-frame clones, not every one. The sample contains under 250,000 clones, more than 75% of which appear only once. Sequencing was performed on peripheral blood. The receptors were sampled from a woman aged 70-85 years with active or convalescent COVID-19.

V usage is TRBV5-1 and J usage is TRBJ1-2; perhaps TRBD1 as D (5 bases). This CDR3 has 16 residues. Deletions cut 1 base from V and 4 bases from J, with 17 bases between. Germline CDR1 and CDR2: SGHRS and YFSETQ. CDR3 residues: CASSLSLVDRTYGYTF. The CDR3 DNA is TGCGCCAGCAGCTTGTCGTTGGTAGACAGAACCTATGGCTACACCTTC. The full variable domain, rest sourced from reference TRBV5-1 and TRBJ1-2, is KAGVTQTPRYLIKTRGQQVTLSCSPISGHRSVSWYQQTPGQGLQFLFEYFSETQRNKGNFPGRFSGRQFSNSRSEMNVSTLELGDSALYLCASSLSLVDRTYGYTFGSGTRLTVV.

CDR3 DNA sequence: TGTGCCAGCCACAACATGTATAATTCACCCCTCCACTTT. Protein: CASHNMYNSPLHF. This sequence joins TRBV6-5 and TRBJ1-6, with unresolved D. CDR3 length equals 13 residues. Looked up from germline, CDR1 is MNHEY and CDR2 is SVGAGI. Between the trimmed V and J ends, which lost 8 bases and 4 bases, there was a span of 9 bases.

The rearrangement links TRBV5-1 to TRBJ1-1; D is perhaps TRBD1 (5 bases). Germline CDR1 is SGHRS and CDR2 is YFSETQ. Trimming stripped 6 bases from V and 5 bases from J, with 14 bases between. The CDR3 consists of 13 residues. The CDR3 DNA follows: TGCGCCAGCATGGAGGGGACCGGAACTGAAGCTTTCTTT. It encodes CASMEGTGTEAFF.

The chain combines TRBV20-1 with TRBJ2-7, with D unclear. The V end was cut by 4 bases, the J end by 1 base, with 5 bases between. This CDR3 spans 11 amino acids. Germline CDR1 DFQATT, CDR2 SNEGSKA (reference sequence). DNA of the CDR3: TGCAGTGCTACCACTTCCTACGAGCAGTACTTC. Translating it yields CSATTSYEQYF.

J is TRBJ2-3 and V is TRBV19; 9 positions match TRBD2. Germline V CDR1 and CDR2: LNHDA, SQIVND (reference sequence). The CDR3 spans 16 residues. J was trimmed by 3 bases and V by 3 bases; bases with no gene match: 7. The chain's CDR3 is CASSMFSGGSTDTQYF. Written as DNA, the CDR3 is TGTGCCAGTAGTATGTTTAGCGGGGGTTCAACAGATACGCAGTATTTT.

The chain employs TRBV18 and TRBJ2-7, with D possibly matching TRBD1 (6 bases). In germline, CDR1 is KGHSH, CDR2 LQKENI. Trimming stripped 5 bases from V and 7 bases from J, with 24 bases between. This CDR3 is 16 amino acids long. The CDR3 is CASSKPSTQGQREQYF. The CDR3 coding sequence is TGTGCCAGCTCAAAGCCATCCACACAAGGACAGAGGGAGCAGTACTTC.

This sequence joins TRBV5-1 and TRBJ1-5, with 7 bases aligning to TRBD1. After removal of 0 bases from V and 5 bases from J, the junction contained 2 bases not matched to a gene. The CDR3 runs to 14 residues. Germline values: CDR1 SGHRS, CDR2 YFSETQ. In DNA, the CDR3 is TGCGCCAGCAGCTTGGGGGACAGTCATCAGCCCCAGCATTTT. Translated: CASSLGDSHQPQHF. Complete variable domain (other parts from reference TRBV5-1 and TRBJ1-5): KAGVTQTPRYLIKTRGQQVTLSCSPISGHRSVSWYQQTPGQGLQFLFEYFSETQRNKGNFPGRFSGRQFSNSRSEMNVSTLELGDSALYLCASSLGDSHQPQHFGDGTRLSIL.

To note about this clone: Given the absence of the conserved phenylalanine or tryptophan at the CDR3 end, a read error is likely. It is unclear where the CDR3 begins or ends on the DNA, so no DNA is shown, and the CDR3 is as TCRdb lists it. The chain is built from TRBV9 and TRBJ1-6. Including both end residues, the CDR3 is 11 amino acids long. The germline gives CDR1 SGDLS, CDR2 YYNGEE. The chain's CDR3 is CASSEARSRLE.

This chain joins TRBV10-3 and TRBJ1-2; D might be TRBD1 (6 bases). V shed 6 bases and J shed 8 bases, with 13 bases lying between them. CDR3 length: 12 residues. Germline-derived CDR1 and CDR2 are ENHRY and SYGVKD. This chain's CDR3 is CAIRGTSTGYTF. The CDR3 nucleotides read TGTGCCATCAGGGGGACATCGACCGGCTACACCTTC.

The chain employs TRBV6-2 or TRBV6-3 and TRBJ2-2; 9 bases fit TRBD1. The CDR3 sequence is 15 residues long. The germline gives CDR1 MNHEY, CDR2 SVGEGT. V lost 5 bases to trimming and J lost 3 bases; unmatched junction nucleotides: 4. CDR3 protein: CASSTGQGYTGELFF. The CDR3 DNA sequence: TGTGCCAGCAGTACGGGACAGGGATACACCGGGGAGCTGTTTTTT.

This chain joins TRBV4-1 and TRBJ1-1; no clear D gene. Trimming removed 7 bases at V and 0 bases at J, with 15 bases between. The CDR3 has 15 residues. CDR1 is MGHRA and CDR2 is YSYEKL in the germline V gene. For the CDR3, the DNA is TGCGCCAGCAAAAGCCTGCTGAATCTGAACACTGAAGCTTTCTTT. It is translated as CASKSLLNLNTEAFF.

The chain combines TRBV27 with TRBJ2-7, with TRBD1 matching 7 bases. Germline V gene data show CDR1 as MNHEY and CDR2 as SMNVEV (reference sequence). The CDR3 has 12 residues. V was pared by 6 bases and J by 5 bases, with 4 bases of the junction left unmatched. CDR3 bases: TGTGCCAGCAGCAAAACAGGGGACGAGCAGTACTTC. Amino acid sequence: CASSKTGDEQYF.

This clone was recorded once. V gene TRBV10-3 combines with J gene TRBJ2-1; a weak D match, TRBD1 (6 bases). The germline CDR1 and CDR2 sequences are ENHRY and SYGVKD. The CDR3 totals 15 residues. Trimming removed 6 bases at V and 10 bases at J, with 22 bases between. CDR3 loop: CAISPGALEGNEQFF. The CDR3 DNA is TGTGCCATCAGCCCAGGGGCCTTGGAAGGCAACGAGCAGTTCTTC.

V gene TRBV25-1 combines with J gene TRBJ1-1; tentative D call: TRBD1 (6 bases). The V and J ends lost 8 bases and 7 bases respectively, with 20 bases between them. From germline, CDR1 is MGHDK and CDR2 SYGVNS. CDR3 length equals 14 residues. The CDR3 loop reads CASRPQGGGSEAFF. The CDR3 region has the DNA TGTGCCAGCCGACCCCAGGGAGGGGGAAGTGAAGCTTTCTTT.

Comments on this clone: The same CDR3 can be traced to other DNA sequences in this sample. V usage is TRBV11-2 and J usage is TRBJ1-2, with D perhaps TRBD1 (6 bases). V dropped 4 bases and J dropped 8 bases, with 11 bases sitting between them. This CDR3 has 12 amino acids. Germline loops: CDR1 SGHAT, CDR2 FQNNGV. CDR3 nucleotides: TGTGCCAGCAGCTCCGGCAGGGGCGGCTACACCTTC. Protein sequence: CASSSGRGGYTF. The variable domain in full, completed from reference TRBV11-2 and TRBJ1-2, reads EAGVAQSPRYKIIEKRQSVAFWCNPISGHATLYWYQQILGQGPKLLIQFQNNGVVDDSQLPKDRFSAERLKGVDSTLKIQPAKLEDSAVYLCASSSGRGGYTFGSGTRLTVV.

This chain uses TRBV18 with TRBJ2-7, with 7 bases matching TRBD1. Germline V gene sequence: CDR1 KGHSH, CDR2 LQKENI. The CDR3 totals 18 residues. With 3 bases clipped from V and 3 bases from J, the junction kept 17 bases outside the gene matches. The CDR3 bases are TGTGCCAGCTCACCCCCAGCCTCCGGGACAGTTTTCTACTACGAGCAGTACTTC. It translates to CASSPPASGTVFYYEQYF.

The J gene is TRBJ1-1, the V gene TRBV18, with 11 bases aligning to TRBD1. Trimming removed 3 bases from V and 6 bases from J; junction bases left unmatched: 6. The CDR3 has 15 residues. Looked up from germline, CDR1 is KGHSH and CDR2 is LQKENI. The CDR3 bases are TGTGCCAGCTCACCGCGGACAGGGGGCACTGCTGAAGCTTTCTTT. This sequence encodes CASSPRTGGTAEAFF.

The chain uses TRBV5-6 and TRBJ1-5; TRBD1 agrees at 10 bases. The CDR3 runs 15 residues. Germline trimming cut 6 bases from V and 9 bases from J; bases unmatched to any gene: 12. Germline CDR1 and CDR2: SGHDT and YYEEEE. The CDR3 coding sequence is TGTGCCAGCACCCGGGGGGGGACAGGGGACCTGCCCCAGCATTTT. Its translation is CASTRGGTGDLPQHF.